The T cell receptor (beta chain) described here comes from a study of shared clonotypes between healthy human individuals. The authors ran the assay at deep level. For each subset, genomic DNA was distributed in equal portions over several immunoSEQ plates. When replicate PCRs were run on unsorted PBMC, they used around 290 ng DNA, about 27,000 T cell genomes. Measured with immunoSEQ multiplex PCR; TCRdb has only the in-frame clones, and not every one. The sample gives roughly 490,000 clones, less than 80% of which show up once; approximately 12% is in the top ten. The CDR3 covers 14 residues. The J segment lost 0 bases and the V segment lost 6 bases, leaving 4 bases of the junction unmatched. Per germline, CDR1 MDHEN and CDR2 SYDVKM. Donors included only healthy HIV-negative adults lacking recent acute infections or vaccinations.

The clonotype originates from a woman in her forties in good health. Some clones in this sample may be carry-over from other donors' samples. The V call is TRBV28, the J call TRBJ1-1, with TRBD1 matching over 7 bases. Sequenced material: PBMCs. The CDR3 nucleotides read TGTGCCAGCAGGCTGGGACAGTTGAACACTGAAGCTTTCTTT. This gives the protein CASRLGQLNTEAFF.